The rows below give T cell receptor beta chains drawn from one sample of a study of blood T cells in healthy people across ages. In TCRdb, the 5' RACE reads were re-called with MiXCR into one record per CDR3 protein. The sample has 700,000 to 1,000,000 distinct CDR3 sequences, 40% to 50% seen once. Sequencing used blood. All receptors come from a man aged 60-69 years in good health. The CDR3 runs from the conserved cysteine through the conserved F or W. The D gene is left open where the match is weak. Rows may omit the clone size; those that give it use once, few, many or a size class.

clone size	J gene	V gene	D gene	CDR3 protein	CDR3 DNA
NA	TRBJ2-2	TRBV4-3	NA	CASSLMDQTGELFF	TGCGCCAGCAGCCTAATGGACCAAACCGGGGAGCTGTTTTTT
NA	TRBJ1-2	TRBV7-9	TRBD1	CASSPDRGGGYTF	TGTGCCAGCAGCCCCGACAGGGGAGGCGGCTACACCTTC
NA	TRBJ1-6	TRBV20-1	NA	CSARDTRQAYYNSPLHF	TGCAGTGCTAGAGATACCCGACAGGCCTACTATAATTCACCCCTCCACTTT
NA	TRBJ2-7	TRBV3-1	NA	CASSQAGTDLREQYF	TGTGCCAGCAGCCAAGCGGGTACGGACCTTAGGGAGCAGTACTTC
NA	TRBJ2-4	TRBV18	TRBD1	CASSPPPGQGGENIQYF	TGTGCCAGCTCACCACCACCGGGACAGGGAGGTGAAAACATTCAGTACTTC
few	TRBJ1-2	TRBV29-1	NA	CSVAPHLRPGEGYTF	TGCAGCGTTGCCCCCCACCTAAGACCGGGGGAAGGCTACACCTTC
NA	TRBJ1-1	TRBV2	NA	CASSVRQDSEAFF	TGTGCCAGCAGTGTTCGGCAAGATTCTGAAGCTTTCTTT
NA	TRBJ2-6	TRBV25-1	TRBD1	CASSQNRGPGANVLTF	TGTGCCAGCAGTCAAAACAGGGGGCCCGGGGCCAACGTCCTGACTTTC
few	TRBJ2-5	TRBV18	NA	CASSPSSQETQYF	TGTGCCAGCTCCCCCTCGAGCCAAGAGACCCAGTACTTC
NA	TRBJ2-2	TRBV4-3	NA	CASSQWLTGELFF	TGCGCCAGCAGCCAATGGCTTACCGGGGAGCTGTTTTTT
few	TRBJ2-1	TRBV29-1	NA	CSVEKGYHEQFF	TGCAGCGTTGAAAAAGGGTATCATGAGCAGTTCTTC
NA	TRBJ2-4	TRBV27	NA	CASSLGPFQGSGNIQYF	TGTGCCAGCAGCCTCGGCCCGTTTCAGGGGTCGGGAAACATTCAGTACTTC
NA	TRBJ2-7	TRBV29-1	TRBD1	CSVAPQGAHEQYF	TGCAGCGTGGCCCCCCAGGGGGCCCACGAGCAGTACTTC
NA	TRBJ2-1	TRBV14	NA	CASSVQGNSYNEQFF	TGTGCCAGCAGCGTACAGGGAAACTCCTACAATGAGCAGTTCTTC